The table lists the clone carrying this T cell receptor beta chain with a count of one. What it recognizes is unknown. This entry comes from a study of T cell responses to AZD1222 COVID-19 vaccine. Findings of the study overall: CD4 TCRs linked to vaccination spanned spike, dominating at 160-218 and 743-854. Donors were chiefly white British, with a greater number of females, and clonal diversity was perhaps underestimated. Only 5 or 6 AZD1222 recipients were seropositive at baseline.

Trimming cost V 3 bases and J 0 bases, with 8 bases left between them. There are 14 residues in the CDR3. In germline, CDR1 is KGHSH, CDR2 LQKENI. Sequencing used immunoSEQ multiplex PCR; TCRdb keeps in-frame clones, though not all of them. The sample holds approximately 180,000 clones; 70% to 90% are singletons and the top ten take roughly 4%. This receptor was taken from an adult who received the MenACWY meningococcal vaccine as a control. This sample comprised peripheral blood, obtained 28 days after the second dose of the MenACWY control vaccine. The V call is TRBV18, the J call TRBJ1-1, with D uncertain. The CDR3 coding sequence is TGTGCCAGCTCACCCGACTTACTGAACACTGAAGCTTTCTTT. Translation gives CASSPDLLNTEAFF.